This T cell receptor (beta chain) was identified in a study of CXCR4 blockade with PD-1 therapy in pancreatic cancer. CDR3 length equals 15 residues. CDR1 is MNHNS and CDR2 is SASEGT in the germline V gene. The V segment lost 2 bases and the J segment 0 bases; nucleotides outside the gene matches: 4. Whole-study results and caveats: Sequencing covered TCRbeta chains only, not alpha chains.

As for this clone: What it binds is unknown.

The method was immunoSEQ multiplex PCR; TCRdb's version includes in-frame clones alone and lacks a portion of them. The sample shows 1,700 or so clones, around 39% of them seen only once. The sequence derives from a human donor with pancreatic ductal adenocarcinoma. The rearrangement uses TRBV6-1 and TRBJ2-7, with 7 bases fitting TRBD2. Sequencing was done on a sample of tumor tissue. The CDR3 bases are TGTGCCAGCAGTGAAACTAGCGCAAGCTCCTACGAGCAGTACTTC. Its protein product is CASSETSASSYEQYF.